The clone carrying this TCR beta chain appeared a few times. These data are taken from a study of human T cells and chemical hapten exposure. The CDR3 extends over 15 amino acids. The V end was cut by 4 bases, the J end by 2 bases, with 13 bases between. CDR1 is MRHNA and CDR2 is SNTAGT in the germline V gene. TCRdb independently ran MiXCR on the RACE reads; one entry per CDR3 protein. The table shows about 82,000 distinct CDR3 sequences, with about 10% occurring only once. This sample's time point: patch test 1, 2 weeks after DPC sensitization. The treatment denotes: therapeutic diphenylcyclopropenone sensitization with weekly scalp DPC.

The J gene is TRBJ2-3, the V gene TRBV6-4, with D possibly TRBD2 on 6 matching bases. The source material was whole blood, sampled in connection with sensitization to the hapten diphenylcyclopropenone (DPC). This TCR was sampled from a woman aged 45 to 65 with alopecia areata. Some clones in this sample may be carry-over from other donors' samples. The DNA for the CDR3 is TGTGCCAGCAGTGTATCCCGGGAGACCACAGATACGCAGTATTTT. Translating it yields CASSVSRETTDTQYF.